The rows below give T cell receptor beta chains drawn from one sample of a study of blood T cell repertoires in COVID-19. Sequencing was performed with immunoSEQ multiplex PCR; in TCRdb, only in-frame clones are kept and a portion is missing. This table has roughly 69,000 clones, 78% appearing once. Source material: peripheral blood. The origin of the receptors is a man aged 55 to 69 with COVID-19, enrolled during active disease. Both conserved end residues are part of each CDR3. Each record gives: D gene, J gene, V gene, clone size, CDR3 DNA, CDR3 protein. A D gene is named only where the DNA matches it firmly. Clone sizes are given selectively: once, few, many, or a class where the clone is expanded.

TRBD1 TRBJ1-2 TRBV28 few TGTGCCAGCAGAAAGACAGGGTTGGACTATGGCTACACCTTC CASRKTGLDYGYTF
TRBD2 TRBJ2-5 TRBV5-1 - TGCGCCAGCAGCCGGACTAGCGAGGAGACCCAGTACTTC CASSRTSEETQYF
- TRBJ1-3 TRBV6-5 - TGTGCCAGCAGTTACGCGGGATCTGGAAACACCATATATTTT CASSYAGSGNTIYF
TRBD2 TRBJ2-3 TRBV7-2 - TGTGCCAGCAGCTTTGCTAGCGGGAGGGCTGTAGATACGCAGTATTTT CASSFASGRAVDTQYF
TRBD2 TRBJ2-1 TRBV2 - TGTGCCAGCAGTTTTGGCGGGAGGTTTAATGAGCAGTTCTTC CASSFGGRFNEQFF
TRBD2 TRBJ2-6 TRBV7-6 - TGTGCCAGCAGCCCAGGACTAGCAGGCTTTGGGGCCAACGTCCTGACTTTC CASSPGLAGFGANVLTF
- TRBJ1-6 TRBV5-1 - TGCGCCAGCAGCTTGGAGGCAGTTCGAGGATCACCCCTCCACTTT CASSLEAVRGSPLHF
- TRBJ2-7 TRBV21-1 - TGTGCCAGCAGCAAAGGCCGGGGGGCAGGCAGGGGAACCGAGCAGTACTTC CASSKGRGAGRGTEQYF
TRBD1 TRBJ1-1 TRBV9 - TGTGCCAGCAGCGGACAGGGACTGAACACTGAAGCTTTCTTT CASSGQGLNTEAFF
TRBD2 TRBJ2-1 TRBV10-3 - TGTGCCATCAGTGAGTCTGAACTAGCGGCCTCCTACAATGAGCAGTTCTTC CAISESELAASYNEQFF
- TRBJ1-3 TRBV3-1/TRBV3-2 - TGTGCCAGCAGCCATCGGGCCGCTGGGGCCGGAAACACCATATATTTT CASSHRAAGAGNTIYF
TRBD1 TRBJ2-6 TRBV19 - TGTGCCAGTAGTAACAGGGGTGGGGCCAACGTCCTGACTTTC CASSNRGGANVLTF
TRBD1 TRBJ2-2 TRBV30 - TGTGCCTGGACCCAGGGGGTGTATAGGACAAACAAGGGCGGGGAGCTGTTTTTT CAWTQGVYRTNKGGELFF
- TRBJ2-7 TRBV11-2 - TGTGCCAGCAGCTCCGCGGGTGGGTACGAGCAGTACTTC CASSSAGGYEQYF
- TRBJ1-5 TRBV24-1 - TGTGCCGCCGGGACTTACCTCGGTCAGCCCCAGCATTTT CAAGTYLGQPQHF
- TRBJ2-5 TRBV7-9 - TGTGCCAGCAGCTTGTACCAGGGTATTTTCGAGACCCAGTACTTC CASSLYQGIFETQYF
- TRBJ2-3 TRBV2 - TGTGCCAGCAGCCTGAGCACAGATACGCAGTATTTT CASSLSTDTQYF
- TRBJ1-2 TRBV7-2 - TGTGCCAGCAGCTCACCCGGGAGTTTCTATGGCTACACCTTC CASSSPGSFYGYTF
- TRBJ2-7 TRBV12-2 - TGTGCAAGTCGTTCACGCGGACAGGCGGCCCTAGGCAACTACGAGCAGTACTTC CASRSRGQAALGNYEQYF
- TRBJ2-7 TRBV9 - TGTGCCAGCAGCGTAGTGGTGTCGGACTGGAAGGTGGGAGAGCAGTACTTC CASSVVVSDWKVGEQYF
TRBD2 TRBJ2-3 TRBV6-5 - TGTGCCAGCAGTCCACTAGCGGCTCAGTATTTT CASSPLAAQYF
TRBD1 TRBJ1-4 TRBV10-3 - TGTGCCAGTCGACAGGGGCCGGTAGCTGAAAAACTGTTTTTT CASRQGPVAEKLFF
- TRBJ2-7 TRBV19 - TGTGCCAGTAGTAGGTTCCAGGGGGCGGGCGGGAGCTACGAGCAGTACTTC CASSRFQGAGGSYEQYF
TRBD1 TRBJ2-1 TRBV29-1 - TGCAGCGTTACAGGGGGCGGCTACAATGAGCAGTTCTTC CSVTGGGYNEQFF
TRBD2 TRBJ2-1 TRBV6-5 - TGTGCCACCTTAGCGGGAGGAGTAGGTGAGCAGTTCTTC CATLAGGVGEQFF
- TRBJ1-3 TRBV6-1 - TGTGCCAGCAGTGACGTTTCCAGGGTAGGAAACACCATATATTTT CASSDVSRVGNTIYF
TRBD2 TRBJ2-5 TRBV4-2 - TGTGCCAGCAGCCAAGAAGGTCCTAGCGGGAGTGAGACCCAGTACTTC CASSQEGPSGSETQYF
TRBD1 TRBJ2-1 TRBV7-7 - TGTGCCAGCAGCAGAGGACAGGGTAGGTCCAATGAGCAGTTCTTC CASSRGQGRSNEQFF
TRBD1 TRBJ1-6 TRBV18 - TGTGCCAGCTCACCCACCGGGACAGGGGGTTCACCCCTCCACTTT CASSPTGTGGSPLHF
TRBD1 TRBJ2-7 TRBV10-3 - TGTGCCATCAGTGAGCCCCTGGGACAGGCCGCTTACGAGCAGTACTTC CAISEPLGQAAYEQYF
- TRBJ2-1 TRBV13 - TGTGCCAGCAGCTTAGGTGGGGGCCTATACAATGAGCAGTTCTTC CASSLGGGLYNEQFF
- TRBJ2-7 TRBV6-2/TRBV6-3 - TGTGCCAGCAGTTACTCGCCAGCGGACTCCTACGAGCAGTACTTC CASSYSPADSYEQYF
- TRBJ2-5 TRBV5-1 once TGCGCCAGCAGCCCAGGCCCCGAAGAGACCCAGTACTTC CASSPGPEETQYF
- TRBJ1-4 TRBV3-1/TRBV3-2 few TGTGCCAGCAGCCATTCCGTAGGGGTAGGGGAAAAACTGTTTTTT CASSHSVGVGEKLFF
- TRBJ2-1 TRBV4-2 - TGTGCCAGCAGCCAACACTGGGGCAACCACAGGGACGGAGATGAGCAGTTCTTC CASSQHWGNHRDGDEQFF
- TRBJ1-2 TRBV29-1 - TGCAGCGTTGCAGGGGATAGGGGCTATGGCTACACCTTC CSVAGDRGYGYTF